This T cell receptor (beta chain) was recovered during a study of vaccination effects on CD4 cells after COVID-19. Here immunoSEQ multiplex PCR was the method, and the copy in TCRdb shows in-frame clones only, minus some. The sample lists under 80,000 clones, more than 65% seen once, with around 5% in the top ten. Under the ViraFEST assay, PBMC were stimulated with viral peptide pools so that antigen-specific CD4+ T cells expanded. Sequencing was performed afterwards. Once cultured for 10 to 11 days, the cells underwent separation to obtain CD4+ T cells. The person's infection with SARS-CoV-2, confirmed by PCR, took place between March and December 2020. In regard to this clone: Its matching antigen is unknown.

This TCR was recovered from a human donor who had a prior SARS-CoV-2 infection. Sequencing was performed on CD4+ T cells from PBMCs cultured with HIV peptides, taken before COVID-19 vaccination. Subset described: HIV-1 Nef peptide pool negative control/reference culture.

The DNA of the CDR3 is TGTGCCAGCTCATCTAACCAGGGGTTTAACACTGAAGCTTTCTTT. Amino acids: CASSSNQGFNTEAFF. The V call is TRBV18, the J call TRBJ1-1; D is perhaps TRBD1 (6 bases). This CDR3 has 15 amino acids. The germline V gene encodes CDR1 KGHSH and CDR2 LQKENI. V was pared by 5 bases and J by 2 bases, with 15 bases between.